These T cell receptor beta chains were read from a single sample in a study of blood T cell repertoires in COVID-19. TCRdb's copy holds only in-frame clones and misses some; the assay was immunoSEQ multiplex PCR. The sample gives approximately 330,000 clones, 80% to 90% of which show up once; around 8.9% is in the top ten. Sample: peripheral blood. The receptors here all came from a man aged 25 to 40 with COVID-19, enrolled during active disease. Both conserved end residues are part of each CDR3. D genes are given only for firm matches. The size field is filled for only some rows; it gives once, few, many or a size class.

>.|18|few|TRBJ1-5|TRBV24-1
CATSDFFRDTASNQPQHF
TGTGCCACCAGTGATTTTTTCCGGGACACCGCTAGCAATCAGCCCCAGCATTTT
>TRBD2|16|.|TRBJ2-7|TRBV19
CASSILWASGKYEQYF
TGTGCCAGTAGTATCCTTTGGGCTAGCGGGAAATACGAGCAGTACTTC
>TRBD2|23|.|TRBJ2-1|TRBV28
CASSSLGNRLAGGPISLYNEQFF
TGTGCCAGCAGTTCCCTGGGTAACCGACTAGCGGGAGGGCCCATATCTCTATACAATGAGCAGTTCTTC
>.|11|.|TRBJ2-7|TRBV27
CASSEGYEQYF
TGTGCCAGCAGTGAGGGCTACGAGCAGTACTTC
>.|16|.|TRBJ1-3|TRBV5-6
CASSLKKPGDGNTIYF
TGTGCCAGCAGCTTAAAGAAACCAGGGGACGGAAACACCATATATTTT
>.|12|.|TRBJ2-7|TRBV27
CASSKTGYEQYF
TGTGCCAGCAGTAAGACAGGCTACGAGCAGTACTTC
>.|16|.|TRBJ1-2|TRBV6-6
CASSSGGANTNYGYTF
TGTGCCAGCAGCTCCGGGGGGGCCAACACTAACTATGGCTACACCTTC
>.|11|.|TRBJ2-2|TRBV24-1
CAPEVRGELFF
TGTGCCCCCGAGGTGCGCGGGGAGCTGTTTTTT
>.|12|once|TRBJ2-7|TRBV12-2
CASYQGEGEQYF
TGTGCAAGTTACCAGGGGGAAGGCGAGCAGTACTTC
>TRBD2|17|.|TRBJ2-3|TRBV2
CASSGGLAGPSTDTQYF
TGTGCCAGCAGTGGGGGACTAGCGGGACCCAGCACAGATACGCAGTATTTT
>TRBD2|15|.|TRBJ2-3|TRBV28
CASSLVSGITDTQYF
TGTGCCAGCAGTTTAGTTAGCGGGATCACAGATACGCAGTATTTT
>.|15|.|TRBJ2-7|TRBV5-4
CASSLGQVKAYEQYF
TGTGCCAGCAGCTTGGGACAGGTTAAAGCCTACGAGCAGTACTTC
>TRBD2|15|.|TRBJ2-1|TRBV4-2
CASSPAGTREGEQFF
TGTGCCAGCAGCCCCGCCGGGACTAGGGAAGGTGAGCAGTTCTTC
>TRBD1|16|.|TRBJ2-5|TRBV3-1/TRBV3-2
CASSQAGTATQETQYF
TGTGCCAGCAGCCAAGCCGGGACAGCCACTCAAGAGACCCAGTACTTC
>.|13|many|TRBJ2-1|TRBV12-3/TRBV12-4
CASRESVDNEQFF
TGTGCCAGCAGAGAGAGCGTAGACAATGAGCAGTTCTTC
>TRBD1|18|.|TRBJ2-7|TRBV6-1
CASSALAGQGTRGHEQYF
TGTGCCAGCAGTGCCTTAGCGGGACAGGGGACGCGGGGGCACGAGCAGTACTTC
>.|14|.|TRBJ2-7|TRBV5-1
CASSLAESDYEQYF
TGCGCCAGCAGCTTGGCCGAGTCCGACTACGAGCAGTACTTC
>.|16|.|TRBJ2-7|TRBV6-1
CASSEPGGQGNYEQYF
TGTGCCAGCAGTGAACCAGGTGGGCAGGGTAACTACGAGCAGTACTTC
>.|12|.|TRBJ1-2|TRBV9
CASSAGENGYTF
TGTGCCAGCAGCGCGGGGGAGAATGGCTACACCTTC
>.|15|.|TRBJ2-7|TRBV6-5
CASSYSARAPYEQYF
TGTGCCAGCAGTTACTCCGCCAGGGCTCCCTACGAGCAGTACTTC
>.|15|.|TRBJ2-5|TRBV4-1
CASSQGHSGQETQYF
TGCGCCAGCAGCCAAGGGCACAGCGGTCAAGAGACCCAGTACTTC
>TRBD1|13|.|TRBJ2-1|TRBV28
CATTGESYNEQFF
TGTGCCACGACAGGGGAATCCTACAATGAGCAGTTCTTC
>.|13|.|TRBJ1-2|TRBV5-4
CASSLEQAGGYTF
TGTGCCAGCAGCTTGGAACAGGCAGGGGGCTACACCTTC
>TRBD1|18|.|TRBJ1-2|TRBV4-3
CASSQGGTARRIHSGYTF
TGCGCCAGCAGCCAAGGGGGGACAGCGAGGCGTATTCATTCTGGCTACACCTTC
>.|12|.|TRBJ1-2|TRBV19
CASSSDSYGYTF
TGTGCCAGTAGTTCGGACTCCTATGGCTACACCTTC
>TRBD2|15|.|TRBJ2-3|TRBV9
CASSVVGGGTDTQYF
TGTGCCAGCAGCGTAGTCGGGGGGGGCACAGATACGCAGTATTTT
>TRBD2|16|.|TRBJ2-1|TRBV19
CASRYGASGGWNEQFF
TGTGCCAGTAGATACGGGGCTAGCGGGGGGTGGAATGAGCAGTTCTTC
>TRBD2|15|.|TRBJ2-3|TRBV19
CASSIGGGSTDTQYF
TGTGCCAGTAGTATCGGGGGGGGGAGCACAGATACGCAGTATTTT
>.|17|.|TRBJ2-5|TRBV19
CASSMNYGEVVQETQYF
TGTGCCAGTAGTATGAATTATGGAGAGGTGGTCCAAGAGACCCAGTACTTC
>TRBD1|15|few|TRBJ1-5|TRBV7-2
CASSPEGTGGQPQHF
TGTGCCAGCAGCCCGGAAGGGACAGGGGGTCAGCCCCAGCATTTT